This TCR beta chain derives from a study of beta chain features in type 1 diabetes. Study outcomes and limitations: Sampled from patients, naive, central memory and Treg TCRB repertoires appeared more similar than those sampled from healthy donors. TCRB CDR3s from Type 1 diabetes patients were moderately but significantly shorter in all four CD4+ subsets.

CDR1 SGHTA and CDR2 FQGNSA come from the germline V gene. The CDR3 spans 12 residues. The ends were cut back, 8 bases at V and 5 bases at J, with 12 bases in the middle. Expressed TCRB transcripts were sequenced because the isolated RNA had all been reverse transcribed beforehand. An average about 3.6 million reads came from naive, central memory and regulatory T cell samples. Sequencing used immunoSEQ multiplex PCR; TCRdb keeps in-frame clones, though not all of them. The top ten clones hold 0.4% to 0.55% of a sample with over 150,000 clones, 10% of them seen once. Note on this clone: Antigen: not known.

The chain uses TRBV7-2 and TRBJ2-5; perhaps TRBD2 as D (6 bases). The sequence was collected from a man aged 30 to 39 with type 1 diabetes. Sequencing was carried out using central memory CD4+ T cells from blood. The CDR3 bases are TGTGCCAGCCTGGGGGGTGGGGAGACCCAGTACTTC. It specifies CASLGGGETQYF.